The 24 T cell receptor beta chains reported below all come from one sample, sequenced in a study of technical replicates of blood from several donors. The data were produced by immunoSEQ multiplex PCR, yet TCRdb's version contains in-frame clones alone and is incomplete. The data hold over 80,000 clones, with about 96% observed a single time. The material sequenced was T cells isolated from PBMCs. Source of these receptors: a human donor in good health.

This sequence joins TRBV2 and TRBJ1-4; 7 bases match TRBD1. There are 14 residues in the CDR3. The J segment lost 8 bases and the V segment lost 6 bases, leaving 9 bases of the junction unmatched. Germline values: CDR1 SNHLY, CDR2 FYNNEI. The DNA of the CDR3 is TGTGCCAGCAGACCCACAGGGGTTCGGGAAAAACTGTTTTTT. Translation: CASRPTGVREKLFF.

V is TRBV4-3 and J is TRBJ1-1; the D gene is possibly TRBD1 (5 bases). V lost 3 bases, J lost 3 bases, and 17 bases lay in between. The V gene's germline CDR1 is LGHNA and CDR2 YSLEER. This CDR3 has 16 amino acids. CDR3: CASSHPDRDWYTEAFF. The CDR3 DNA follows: TGCGCCAGCAGCCATCCCGATAGGGACTGGTACACTGAAGCTTTCTTT.

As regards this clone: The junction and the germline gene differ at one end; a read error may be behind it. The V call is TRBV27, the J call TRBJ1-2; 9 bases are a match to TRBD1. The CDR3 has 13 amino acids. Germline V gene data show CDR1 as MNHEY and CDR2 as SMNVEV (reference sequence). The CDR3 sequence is CASSVSGTGGYTF. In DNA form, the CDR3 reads TGTGCCAGCAGTGTATCCGGGACAGGGGGCTACACCTTC.

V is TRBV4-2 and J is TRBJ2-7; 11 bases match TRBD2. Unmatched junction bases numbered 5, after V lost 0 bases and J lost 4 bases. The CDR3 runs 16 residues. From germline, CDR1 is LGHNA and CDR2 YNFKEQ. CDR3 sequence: CASSQDTLAGEYEQYF. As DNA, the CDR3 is TGTGCCAGCAGCCAAGATACACTAGCGGGAGAATACGAGCAGTACTTC.

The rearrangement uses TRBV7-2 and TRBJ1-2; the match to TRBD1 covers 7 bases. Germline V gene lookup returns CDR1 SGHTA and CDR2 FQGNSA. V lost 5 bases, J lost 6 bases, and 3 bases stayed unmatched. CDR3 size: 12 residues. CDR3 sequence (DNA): TGTGCCAGCAGCCCGACAGGGCATGGCTACACCTTC. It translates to CASSPTGHGYTF.

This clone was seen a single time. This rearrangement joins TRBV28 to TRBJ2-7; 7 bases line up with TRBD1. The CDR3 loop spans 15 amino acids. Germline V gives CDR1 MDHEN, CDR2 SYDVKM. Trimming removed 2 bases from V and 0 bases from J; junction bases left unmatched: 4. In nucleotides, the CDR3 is TGTGCCAGCAGTTTAGGGGGACAGATCTCCTACGAGCAGTACTTC. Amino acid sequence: CASSLGGQISYEQYF.

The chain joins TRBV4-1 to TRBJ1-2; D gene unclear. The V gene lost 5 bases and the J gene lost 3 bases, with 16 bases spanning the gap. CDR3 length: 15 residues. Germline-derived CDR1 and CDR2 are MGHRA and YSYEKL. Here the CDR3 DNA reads TGCGCCAGCAGCGGATGGAGGGCCGGCGACTATGGCTACACCTTC. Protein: CASSGWRAGDYGYTF.

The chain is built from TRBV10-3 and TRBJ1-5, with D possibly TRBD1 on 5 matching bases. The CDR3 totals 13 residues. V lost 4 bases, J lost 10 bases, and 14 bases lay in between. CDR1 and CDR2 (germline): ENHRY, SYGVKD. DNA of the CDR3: TGTGCCATCAGTGTTGACAGATGGGGTCCCCAGCATTTT. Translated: CAISVDRWGPQHF.

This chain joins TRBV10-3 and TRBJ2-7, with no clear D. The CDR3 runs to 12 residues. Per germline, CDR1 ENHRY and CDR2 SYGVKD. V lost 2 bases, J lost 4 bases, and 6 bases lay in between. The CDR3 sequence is CAISEEEYEQYF. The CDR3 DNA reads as TGTGCCATCAGTGAGGAAGAGTACGAGCAGTACTTC.

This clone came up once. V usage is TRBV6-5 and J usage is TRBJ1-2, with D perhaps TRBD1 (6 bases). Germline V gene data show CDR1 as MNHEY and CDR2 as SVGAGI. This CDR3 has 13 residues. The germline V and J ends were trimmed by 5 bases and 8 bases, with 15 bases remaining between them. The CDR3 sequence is CASSIQGLWGYTF. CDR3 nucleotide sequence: TGTGCCAGCAGTATACAGGGCCTGTGGGGCTACACCTTC.

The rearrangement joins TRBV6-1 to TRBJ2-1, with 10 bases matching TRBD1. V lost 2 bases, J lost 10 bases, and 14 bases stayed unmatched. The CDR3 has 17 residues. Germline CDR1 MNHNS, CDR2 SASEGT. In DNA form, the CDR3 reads TGTGCCAGCAGTGAACCTGCCGGGACAGGGGTATCGAGGGAGCAGTTCTTC. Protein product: CASSEPAGTGVSREQFF.

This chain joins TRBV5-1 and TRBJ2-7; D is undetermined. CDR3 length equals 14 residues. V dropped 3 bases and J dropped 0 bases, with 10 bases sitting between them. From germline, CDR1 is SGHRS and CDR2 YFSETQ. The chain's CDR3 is CASSSSALSYEQYF. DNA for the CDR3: TGCGCCAGCAGCTCCAGCGCCCTCTCCTACGAGCAGTACTTC.

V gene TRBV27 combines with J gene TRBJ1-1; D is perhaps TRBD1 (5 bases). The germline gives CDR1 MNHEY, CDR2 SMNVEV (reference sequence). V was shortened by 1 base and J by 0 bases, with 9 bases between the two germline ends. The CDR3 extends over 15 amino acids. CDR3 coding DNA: TGTGCCAGCAGTTTATGGGGCACGATGAACACTGAAGCTTTCTTT. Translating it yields CASSLWGTMNTEAFF.

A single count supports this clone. The CDR3 coding sequence is TGTGCCAGCAGGGCTTGGGGGGAAGCCTACGAGCAGTACTTC. Translation gives CASRAWGEAYEQYF. This chain joins TRBV5-4 and TRBJ2-7; TRBD2 is a possible D gene (6 bases). This CDR3 is built from 14 residues. Germline-derived CDR1 and CDR2 are SGHNT and YYREEE (reference sequence). V dropped 5 bases and J dropped 2 bases, with 14 bases sitting between them.

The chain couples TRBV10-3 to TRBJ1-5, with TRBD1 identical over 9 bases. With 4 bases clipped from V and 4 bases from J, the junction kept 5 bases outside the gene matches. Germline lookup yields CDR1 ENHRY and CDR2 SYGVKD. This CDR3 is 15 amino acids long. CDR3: CAISGGQGKNQPQHF. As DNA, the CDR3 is TGTGCCATCAGTGGGGGACAGGGTAAGAATCAGCCCCAGCATTTT.

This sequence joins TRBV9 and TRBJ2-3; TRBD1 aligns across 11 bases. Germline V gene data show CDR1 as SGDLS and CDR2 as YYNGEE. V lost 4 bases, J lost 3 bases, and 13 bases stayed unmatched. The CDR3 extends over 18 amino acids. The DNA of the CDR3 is TGTGCCAGCAGCCCCGACAACCCCGGGACAGGGGGGACAGATACGCAGTATTTT. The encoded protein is CASSPDNPGTGGTDTQYF.

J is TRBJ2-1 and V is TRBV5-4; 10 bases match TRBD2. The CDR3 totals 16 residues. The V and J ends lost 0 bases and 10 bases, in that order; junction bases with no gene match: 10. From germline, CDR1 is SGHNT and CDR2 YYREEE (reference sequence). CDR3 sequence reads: CASSLGSGRALEEQFF. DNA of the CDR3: TGTGCCAGCAGCTTGGGCAGCGGGAGGGCCTTGGAGGAGCAGTTCTTC.

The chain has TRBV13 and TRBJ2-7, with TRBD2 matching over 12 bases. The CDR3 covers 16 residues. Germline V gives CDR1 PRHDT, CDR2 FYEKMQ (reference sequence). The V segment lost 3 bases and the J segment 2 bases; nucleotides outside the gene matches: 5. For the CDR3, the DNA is TGTGCCAGCAGCTTTAATAGACTAGCGGGAGCCTACGAGCAGTACTTC. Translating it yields CASSFNRLAGAYEQYF.

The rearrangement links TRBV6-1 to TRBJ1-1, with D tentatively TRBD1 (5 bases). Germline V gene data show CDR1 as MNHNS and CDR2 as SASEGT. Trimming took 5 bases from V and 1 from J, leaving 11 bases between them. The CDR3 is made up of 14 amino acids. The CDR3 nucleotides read TGTGCCAGCAGTCTATGGACACAGAACACTGAAGCTTTCTTT. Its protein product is CASSLWTQNTEAFF.

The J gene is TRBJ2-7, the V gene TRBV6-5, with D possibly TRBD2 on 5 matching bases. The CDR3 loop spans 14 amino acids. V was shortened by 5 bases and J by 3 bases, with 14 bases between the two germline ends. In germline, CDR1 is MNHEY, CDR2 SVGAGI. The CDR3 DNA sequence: TGTGCCAGCAGTCGCACTAGTTACTTCTACGAGCAGTACTTC. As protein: CASSRTSYFYEQYF.

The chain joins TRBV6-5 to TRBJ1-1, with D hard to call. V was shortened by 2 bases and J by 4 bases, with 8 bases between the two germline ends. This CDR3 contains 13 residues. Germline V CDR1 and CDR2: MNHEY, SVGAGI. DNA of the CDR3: TGTGCCAGCAGTTACGGGCGAGCCACTGAAGCTTTCTTT. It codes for CASSYGRATEAFF.

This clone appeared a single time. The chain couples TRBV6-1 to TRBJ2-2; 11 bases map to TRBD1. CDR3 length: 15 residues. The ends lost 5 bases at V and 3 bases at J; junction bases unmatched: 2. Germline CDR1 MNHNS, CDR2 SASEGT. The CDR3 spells CASSRTGGYTGELFF. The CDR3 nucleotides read TGTGCCAGCAGTAGGACAGGGGGCTACACCGGGGAGCTGTTTTTT.

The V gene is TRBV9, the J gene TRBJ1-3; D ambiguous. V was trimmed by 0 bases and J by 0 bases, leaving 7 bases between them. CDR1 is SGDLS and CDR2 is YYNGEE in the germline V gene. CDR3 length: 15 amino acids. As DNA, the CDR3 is TGTGCCAGCAGCGTAGATTTACTCTCTGGAAACACCATATATTTT. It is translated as CASSVDLLSGNTIYF.

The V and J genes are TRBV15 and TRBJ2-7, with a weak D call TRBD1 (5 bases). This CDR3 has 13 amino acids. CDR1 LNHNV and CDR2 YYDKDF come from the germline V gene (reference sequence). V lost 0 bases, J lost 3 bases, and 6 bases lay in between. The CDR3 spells CATSREGLYEQYF. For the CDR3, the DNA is TGTGCCACCAGCAGAGAGGGGCTCTACGAGCAGTACTTC.